In its sample, the clone carrying this T cell receptor beta chain was seen once. The antigen is undetermined. TCRdb reprocessed the reads with MiXCR, giving one entry per CDR3 protein. This sample carries approximately 110,000 distinct CDR3 sequences, about 28% of them seen once, and the ten largest clones take 80% to 85%. The data stem from a study of T cell repertoires in cytomegalovirus infection. Study-wide background: Matching HLA type, along with CMV infection, was indicated by public TCR beta signatures. Study observations and caveats: The ex vivo response showed dominance by HLA-C-restricted CMV-specific TCR beta clonotypes. Adding up the frequency of public TCR beta families identified people who carried CMV plus the relevant HLA.

This CDR3 has 15 amino acids. Germline V gives CDR1 SGHVT, CDR2 SQSDAQ. The germline V and J ends were trimmed by 4 bases and 0 bases, with 11 bases remaining between them. The rearrangement joins TRBV7-4 to TRBJ2-3; maybe TRBD1 (6 bases). The specimen was CD8+ T cells from cultured PBMCs, collected from culture after CMV antigen stimulation. The sequence was obtained from a human donor in good health (CMV status not recorded). Some clones in this sample may be carry-over from other donors' samples. CDR3 sequence: CASSYKDSSTDTQYF. CDR3 sequence (DNA): TGTGCCAGCAGCTACAAGGACAGTAGCACAGATACGCAGTATTTT.